The 8 T cell receptor beta chains in this list originate from one sample, sequenced in a study of blood T cell repertoires in COVID-19. Here immunoSEQ multiplex PCR was the method, and the copy in TCRdb shows in-frame clones only, minus some. Here the sample spans roughly 150,000 clones, 90% being singletons. Sequenced: peripheral blood. The receptor set was obtained from a woman of 80 years or more with acute or convalescent COVID-19.

V usage is TRBV10-3 and J usage is TRBJ1-1, with a weak D call TRBD1 (5 bases). The CDR3 sequence is 13 residues long. Trimming pared 2 bases from V and 3 bases from J, leaving 7 bases between. CDR1 ENHRY and CDR2 SYGVKD come from the germline V gene. Written as DNA, the CDR3 is TGTGCCATCAGTGAGAGGGGTTACACTGAAGCTTTCTTT. The encoded protein is CAISERGYTEAFF.

The rearrangement links TRBV5-1 to TRBJ1-6, with 9 bases identical to TRBD1. The germline V gene encodes CDR1 SGHRS and CDR2 YFSETQ. The V gene end was trimmed by 3 bases and the J gene end by 9 bases; junction bases not matched to a gene: 7. This CDR3 has 15 residues. The DNA for the CDR3 is TGCGCCAGCAGCTGGGACAGGGCTCGGGGTTCACCCCTCCACTTT. It is translated as CASSWDRARGSPLHF.

V and J are TRBV6-1 and TRBJ2-7, with 11 bases lining up with TRBD1. V lost 3 bases to trimming and J lost 0 bases; unmatched junction nucleotides: 7. The V gene's germline CDR1 is MNHNS and CDR2 SASEGT. The CDR3 loop spans 17 amino acids. CDR3 DNA sequence: TGTGCCAGCAGTGACCGGGACAGGGGGTTTGGCTCCTACGAGCAGTACTTC. It is translated as CASSDRDRGFGSYEQYF.

The chain has TRBV6-5 and TRBJ1-3; tentatively, D is TRBD1 (5 bases). V dropped 8 bases and J dropped 4 bases, with 9 bases sitting between them. The germline V gene has CDR1 MNHEY and CDR2 SVGAGI. The CDR3 contains 12 residues. CDR3 sequence (DNA): TGTGCCAGCGGTTCAGGGGGAAACACCATATATTTT. This codes for CASGSGGNTIYF.

This chain uses TRBV10-3 with TRBJ1-5; no reliable D call. Germline CDR1 and CDR2: ENHRY and SYGVKD. V was cut by 3 bases and J by 2 bases, with 11 bases left in between. The CDR3 loop spans 15 amino acids. CDR3 in amino acids: CAISDSDGRNQPQHF. The CDR3 region has the DNA TGTGCCATCAGTGATTCGGATGGGCGCAATCAGCCCCAGCATTTT.

The rearrangement uses TRBV29-1 and TRBJ2-5; 9 nucleotides align to TRBD1. This CDR3 comprises 14 residues. J gave up 4 bases and V 6 bases, and 9 bases lay outside the gene matches. Per the germline V gene, CDR1 is SQVTM and CDR2 is ANQGSEA. The CDR3 DNA reads as TGCAGCGTACCGGGACAGGGTAACGGAGAGACCCAGTACTTC. It specifies CSVPGQGNGETQYF.

The gene calls are TRBV7-2 and TRBJ2-1; 10 nucleotides agree with TRBD2. The CDR3 extends over 18 amino acids. V shed 3 bases and J 7 bases; nucleotides not matched to a gene: 15. Looked up from germline, CDR1 is SGHTA and CDR2 is FQGNSA. In nucleotides, the CDR3 is TGTGCCAGCAGCTTGAGGGGACCCAGCGGGGGGGCAGTAAATGAGCAGTTCTTC. This translates into CASSLRGPSGGAVNEQFF.

J is TRBJ1-1 and V is TRBV6-5; 9 nucleotides align to TRBD1. The V and J ends lost 0 bases and 5 bases, in that order; junction bases with no gene match: 4. This CDR3 is built from 15 residues. Germline V lookup: CDR1 MNHEY, CDR2 SVGAGI. CDR3 in DNA: TGTGCCAGCAGTTACTCGACAGGGGGGATTACTGAAGCTTTCTTT. Translation: CASSYSTGGITEAFF.